These T cell receptor beta chains were read from a single sample in a study of blood T cell repertoires in COVID-19. Repertoires were generated with immunoSEQ multiplex PCR, while TCRdb's copy carries only in-frame clones and drops some. Of over 110,000 clones listed, approximately 87% were seen once; the top ten hold more than 3%. The sample consisted of PBMCs or T cells enriched from blood (not recorded which). The receptors shown here come from a man aged 50 or older in a cohort exposed to, infected with or recovered from COVID-19 (not recorded which). CDR3s include the opening cysteine and the closing phenylalanine or tryptophan. The order of the fields is J gene, D gene, V gene, clone size, CDR3 protein, CDR3 DNA. D genes are given only for firm matches. Rows give clone size only sometimes, using once, few, many, or a class for an expanded clone.

TRBJ1-2	TRBD1	TRBV6-6	.	CASTMQGAAGYTF	TGTGCCAGCACTATGCAGGGGGCCGCTGGCTACACCTTC
TRBJ1-1	.	TRBV30	.	CAWSSRTEAFF	TGTGCCTGGAGTAGCCGGACAGAAGCTTTCTTT
TRBJ1-5	.	TRBV27	.	CASSWSRDSNQPQHF	TGTGCCAGCAGTTGGAGCAGGGATAGCAATCAGCCCCAGCATTTT
TRBJ1-1	.	TRBV2	few	CASSEGAGGAFF	TGTGCCAGCAGTGAAGGGGCCGGGGGAGCTTTCTTT
TRBJ2-4	TRBD1	TRBV5-6	.	CASSRTGAAKNIQYF	TGTGCCAGCAGCCGCACAGGGGCCGCCAAAAACATTCAGTACTTC
TRBJ1-4	.	TRBV3-1/TRBV3-2	.	CASRGERDTFF	TGTGCCAGCAGGGGTGAACGGGACACCTTTTTT
TRBJ2-3	.	TRBV7-8	.	CASRRTPNRWGEQYF	TGTGCCAGCAGGAGGACTCCAAACCGGTGGGGGGAGCAGTATTTT
TRBJ1-1	TRBD1	TRBV10-3	.	CAISDPGQGQDTEAFF	TGTGCCATCAGTGATCCCGGACAGGGGCAGGACACTGAAGCTTTCTTT
TRBJ1-5	.	TRBV5-1	once	CASSLATGGDSNQPQHF	TGCGCCAGCAGCTTGGCTACGGGAGGAGATAGCAATCAGCCCCAGCATTTT
TRBJ2-4	.	TRBV10-3	once	CATRTAQEYIQYF	TGTGCCACCCGGACAGCCCAGGAATACATTCAGTACTTC
TRBJ1-6	TRBD1	TRBV7-9	.	CASSPRWDRDSPLHF	TGTGCCAGCAGCCCGCGATGGGACAGGGATTCACCCCTCCACTTT
TRBJ2-1	TRBD1	TRBV7-9	.	CASSLAQGQYNEQFF	TGTGCCAGCAGCTTAGCACAGGGACAGTACAATGAGCAGTTCTTC
TRBJ2-3	.	TRBV7-2	.	CASRLSRPGTQYF	TGTGCCAGCCGGCTTAGTAGGCCGGGTACGCAGTATTTT
TRBJ2-3	.	TRBV7-9	.	CASSFQWSTDTQYF	TGTGCCAGCAGCTTCCAGTGGAGCACAGATACGCAGTATTTT
TRBJ2-7	TRBD1	TRBV6-2/TRBV6-3	.	CASSDRVTYEQYF	TGTGCCAGCAGCGACAGGGTTACCTACGAGCAGTACTTC
TRBJ2-2	.	TRBV28	.	CASIDPTSRLTGELFF	TGTGCCAGCATCGACCCCACTAGCCGGCTCACCGGGGAGCTGTTTTTT
TRBJ2-7	.	TRBV15	.	CATRGAGPPQYF	TGTGCCACCAGGGGCGCGGGGCCGCCCCAGTACTTC
TRBJ1-4	TRBD1	TRBV3-1/TRBV3-2	.	CASSQDYRGTNEKLFF	TGTGCCAGCAGCCAAGATTACAGGGGAACTAATGAAAAACTGTTTTTT
TRBJ1-6	.	TRBV6-1	.	CASSSDSPLHF	TGTGCCAGCAGCTCGGATTCACCCCTCCACTTT
TRBJ2-7	.	TRBV3-1/TRBV3-2	.	CASSQQAYEQYF	TGTGCCAGCAGCCAACAGGCCTACGAGCAGTACTTC
TRBJ2-7	TRBD2	TRBV3-1/TRBV3-2	.	CASSAKASGGNEQYF	TGTGCCAGCAGCGCAAAGGCTAGCGGGGGGAACGAGCAGTACTTC
TRBJ1-5	.	TRBV19	.	CASSRRVLEWSNQPQHF	TGTGCCAGTAGTCGCCGGGTCCTTGAATGGAGCAATCAGCCCCAGCATTTT
TRBJ1-1	.	TRBV28	.	CASRGTGSTEAFF	TGTGCCAGCAGAGGAACAGGGAGCACTGAAGCTTTCTTT
TRBJ2-7	TRBD1	TRBV7-2	once	CASSANRDTDRGLYEQYF	TGTGCCAGCAGCGCTAACCGGGACACAGACAGGGGTCTCTACGAGCAGTACTTC
TRBJ2-7	TRBD2	TRBV4-3	.	CASSPSTSGLSYEQYF	TGCGCCAGCAGCCCTTCGACTAGCGGTCTCTCCTACGAGCAGTACTTC
TRBJ1-1	.	TRBV28	.	CASTLGGNTEAFF	TGTGCCAGCACTCTCGGAGGTAACACTGAAGCTTTCTTT
TRBJ2-2	.	TRBV29-1	few	CSVDRGNTGELFF	TGCAGCGTTGACAGGGGGAACACCGGGGAGCTGTTTTTT
TRBJ2-5	.	TRBV5-1	.	CASSDRNQETQYF	TGCGCCAGCAGCGACAGAAACCAAGAGACCCAGTACTTC
TRBJ2-1	TRBD1	TRBV12-3/TRBV12-4	few	CASRRGQPNEQFF	TGTGCCAGCAGGAGGGGACAGCCTAATGAGCAGTTCTTC
TRBJ1-6	.	TRBV9	.	CASSVGRRREDSPLHF	TGTGCCAGCAGCGTAGGAAGGCGCAGGGAGGATTCACCCCTCCACTTT
TRBJ1-3	.	TRBV30	.	CAWSKGHSGNTIYF	TGTGCCTGGAGCAAGGGGCACTCTGGAAACACCATATATTTT